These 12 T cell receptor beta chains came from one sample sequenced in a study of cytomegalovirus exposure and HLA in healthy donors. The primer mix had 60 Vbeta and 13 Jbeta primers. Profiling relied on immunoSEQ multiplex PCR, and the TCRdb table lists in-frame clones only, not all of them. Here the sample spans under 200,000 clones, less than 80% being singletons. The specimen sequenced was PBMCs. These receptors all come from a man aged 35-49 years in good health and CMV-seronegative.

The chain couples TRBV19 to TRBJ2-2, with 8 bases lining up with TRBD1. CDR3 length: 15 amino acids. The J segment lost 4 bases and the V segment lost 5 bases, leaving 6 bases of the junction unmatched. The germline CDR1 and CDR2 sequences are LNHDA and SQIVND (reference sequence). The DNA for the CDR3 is TGTGCCAGTAGTCCCGGACAGGGTGGCACCGGGGAGCTGTTTTTT. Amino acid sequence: CASSPGQGGTGELFF.

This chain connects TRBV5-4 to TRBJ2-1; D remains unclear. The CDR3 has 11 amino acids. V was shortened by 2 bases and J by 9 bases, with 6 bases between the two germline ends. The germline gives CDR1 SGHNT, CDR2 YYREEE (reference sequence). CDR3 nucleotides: TGTGCCAGCAGCTTTCTTTCTGAGCAGTTCTTC. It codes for CASSFLSEQFF.

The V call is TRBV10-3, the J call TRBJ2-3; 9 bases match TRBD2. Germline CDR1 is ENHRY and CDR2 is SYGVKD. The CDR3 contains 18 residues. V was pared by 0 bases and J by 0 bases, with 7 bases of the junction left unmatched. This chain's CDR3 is CAISESGSGGPSTDTQYF. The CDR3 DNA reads TGTGCCATCAGTGAGTCAGGGAGCGGGGGGCCTAGCACAGATACGCAGTATTTT.

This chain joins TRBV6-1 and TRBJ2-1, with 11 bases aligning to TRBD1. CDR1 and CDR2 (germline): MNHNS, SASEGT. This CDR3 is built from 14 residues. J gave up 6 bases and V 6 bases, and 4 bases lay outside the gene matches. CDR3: CASRGQGAGNEQFF. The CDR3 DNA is TGTGCCAGCAGAGGACAGGGGGCCGGCAATGAGCAGTTCTTC.

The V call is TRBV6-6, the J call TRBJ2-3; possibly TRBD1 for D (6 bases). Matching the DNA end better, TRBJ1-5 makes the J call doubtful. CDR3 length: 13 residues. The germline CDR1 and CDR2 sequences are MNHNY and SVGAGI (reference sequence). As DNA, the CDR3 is TGTGCCATAGCGGGGGGCGGGGCAGATACGCAGCATTTT. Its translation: CAIAGGGADTQHF.

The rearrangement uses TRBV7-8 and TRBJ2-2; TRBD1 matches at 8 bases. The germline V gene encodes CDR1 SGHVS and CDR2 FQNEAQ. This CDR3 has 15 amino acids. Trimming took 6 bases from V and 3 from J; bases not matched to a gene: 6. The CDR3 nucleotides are TGTGCCAGCAGGTTTGGGACAGGCGACACCGGGGAGCTGTTTTTT. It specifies CASRFGTGDTGELFF.

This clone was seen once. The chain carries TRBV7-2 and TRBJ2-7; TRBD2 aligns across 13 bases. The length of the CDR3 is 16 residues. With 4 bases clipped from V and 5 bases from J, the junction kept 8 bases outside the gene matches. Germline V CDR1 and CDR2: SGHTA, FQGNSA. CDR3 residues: CASSSMTSGRWNEQYF. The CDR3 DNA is TGTGCCAGCAGCTCTATGACTAGCGGGAGGTGGAACGAGCAGTACTTC.

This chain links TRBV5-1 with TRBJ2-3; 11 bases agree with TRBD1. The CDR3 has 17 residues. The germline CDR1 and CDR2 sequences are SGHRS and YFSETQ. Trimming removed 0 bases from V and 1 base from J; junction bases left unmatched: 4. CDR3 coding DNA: TGCGCCAGCAGCTTGGGGACAGGGGGCGCGGGCACAGATACGCAGTATTTT. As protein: CASSLGTGGAGTDTQYF.

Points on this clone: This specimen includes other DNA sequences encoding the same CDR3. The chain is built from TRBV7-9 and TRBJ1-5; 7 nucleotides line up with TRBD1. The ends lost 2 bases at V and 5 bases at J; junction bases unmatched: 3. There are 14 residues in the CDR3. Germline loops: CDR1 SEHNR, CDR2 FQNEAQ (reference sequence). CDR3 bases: TGTGCCAGCAGCTTAACAACAGGGGATCAGCCCCAGCATTTT. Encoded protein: CASSLTTGDQPQHF.

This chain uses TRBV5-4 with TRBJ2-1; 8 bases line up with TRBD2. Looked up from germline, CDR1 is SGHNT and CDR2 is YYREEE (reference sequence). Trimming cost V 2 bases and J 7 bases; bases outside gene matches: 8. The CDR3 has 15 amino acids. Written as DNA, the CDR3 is TGTGCCAGCAGCTTATCCAGCGGGAGTATGAATGAGCAGTTCTTC. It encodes CASSLSSGSMNEQFF.

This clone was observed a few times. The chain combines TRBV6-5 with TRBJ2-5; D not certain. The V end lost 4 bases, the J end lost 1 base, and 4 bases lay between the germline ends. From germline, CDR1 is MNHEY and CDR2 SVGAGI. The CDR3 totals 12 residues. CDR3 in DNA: TGTGCCAGCAGTTGGAGCCAAGAGACCCAGTACTTC. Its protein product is CASSWSQETQYF.

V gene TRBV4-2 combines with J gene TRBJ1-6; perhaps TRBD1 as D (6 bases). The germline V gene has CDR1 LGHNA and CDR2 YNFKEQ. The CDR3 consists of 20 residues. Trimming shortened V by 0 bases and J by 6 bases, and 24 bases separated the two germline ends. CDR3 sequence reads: CASSQEGPAGGVRRNSPLHF. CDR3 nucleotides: TGTGCCAGCAGCCAAGAAGGGCCTGCGGGGGGCGTCCGTCGTAATTCACCCCTCCACTTT.